This T cell receptor beta chain derives from a study of cytomegalovirus exposure and HLA in healthy donors. With regard to this clone: The antigen is undetermined.

The repertoire was sequenced with immunoSEQ multiplex PCR; TCRdb's copy has only in-frame clones and lacks some. The profile shows some 85,000 clones, roughly 95% of them singletons. Study conclusions and caveats: Rarity characterized most TCR sequences, yet some public TCRs appeared in many donors. Some TCR beta chains (about 170 of them) were listed as cytomegalovirus-associated.

Separation from the roughly 680-subject first cohort characterized the roughly 120-subject validation cohort, to which the donors belonged. Trimming stripped 4 bases from V and 2 bases from J, with 8 bases between. This CDR3 region has 13 residues. In germline, CDR1 is KGHSH, CDR2 LQKENI. This sequence joins TRBV18 and TRBJ1-1, with D unresolved. What was sequenced was PBMCs. The clonotype comes from a young woman in good health and CMV-seronegative. DNA for the CDR3: TGTGCCAGCTCACGGAGCGCTAACACTGAAGCTTTCTTT. Translated: CASSRSANTEAFF.